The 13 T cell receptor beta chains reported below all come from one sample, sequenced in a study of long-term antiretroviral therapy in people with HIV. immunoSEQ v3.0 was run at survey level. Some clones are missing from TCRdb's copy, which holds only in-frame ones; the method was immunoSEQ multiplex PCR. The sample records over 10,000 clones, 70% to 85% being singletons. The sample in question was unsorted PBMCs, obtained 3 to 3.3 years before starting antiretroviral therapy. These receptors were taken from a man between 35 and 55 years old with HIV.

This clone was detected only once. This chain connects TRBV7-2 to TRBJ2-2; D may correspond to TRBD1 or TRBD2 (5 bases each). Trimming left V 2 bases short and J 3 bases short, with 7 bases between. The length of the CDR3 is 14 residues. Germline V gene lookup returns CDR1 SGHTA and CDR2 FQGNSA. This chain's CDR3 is CASSLRGDTGELFF. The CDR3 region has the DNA TGTGCCAGCAGCTTACGAGGGGACACCGGGGAGCTGTTTTTT.

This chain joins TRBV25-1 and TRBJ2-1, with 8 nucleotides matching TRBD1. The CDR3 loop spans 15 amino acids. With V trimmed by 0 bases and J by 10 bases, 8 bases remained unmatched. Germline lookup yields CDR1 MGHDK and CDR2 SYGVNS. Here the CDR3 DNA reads TGTGCCAGCAGTGAATATAAGCTCAGGGGGCACGAGCAGTTCTTC. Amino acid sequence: CASSEYKLRGHEQFF.

The CDR3 here is CASSLEHRVDYEQYF. CDR3 bases: TGCGCCAGCAGCCTAGAACACAGGGTGGACTACGAGCAGTACTTC. The chain joins TRBV4-1 to TRBJ2-7; D might be TRBD1 (6 bases). CDR3 length equals 15 residues. The V end lost 4 bases, the J end lost 3 bases, and 16 bases lay between the germline ends. Germline CDR1 is MGHRA and CDR2 is YSYEKL.

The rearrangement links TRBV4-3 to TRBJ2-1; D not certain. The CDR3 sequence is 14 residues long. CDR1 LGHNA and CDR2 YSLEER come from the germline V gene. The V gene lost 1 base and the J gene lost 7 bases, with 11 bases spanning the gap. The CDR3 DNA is TGCGCCAGCAGCCAAGGAAGGCCGAGTAATGAGCAGTTCTTC. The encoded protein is CASSQGRPSNEQFF.

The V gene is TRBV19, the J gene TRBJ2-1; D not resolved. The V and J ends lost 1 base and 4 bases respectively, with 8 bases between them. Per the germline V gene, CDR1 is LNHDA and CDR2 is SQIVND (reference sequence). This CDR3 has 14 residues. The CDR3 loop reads CASSIGVRYNEQFF. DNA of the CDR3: TGTGCCAGTAGTATAGGAGTGAGATACAATGAGCAGTTCTTC.

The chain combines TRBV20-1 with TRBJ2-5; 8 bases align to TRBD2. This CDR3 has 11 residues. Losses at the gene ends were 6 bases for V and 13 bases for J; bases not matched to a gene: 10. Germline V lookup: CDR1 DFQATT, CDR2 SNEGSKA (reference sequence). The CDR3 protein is CSARTSSPPYF. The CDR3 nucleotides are TGCAGTGCCAGGACTAGCAGCCCCCCGTACTTC.

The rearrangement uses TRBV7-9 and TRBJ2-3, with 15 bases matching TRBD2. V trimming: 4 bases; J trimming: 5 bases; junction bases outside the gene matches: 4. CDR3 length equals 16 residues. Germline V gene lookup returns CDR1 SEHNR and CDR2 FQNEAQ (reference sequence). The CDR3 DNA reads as TGTGCCAGCAGCTACGGACTAGCGGGAGGGGGAGATACGCAGTATTTT. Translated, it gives CASSYGLAGGGDTQYF.

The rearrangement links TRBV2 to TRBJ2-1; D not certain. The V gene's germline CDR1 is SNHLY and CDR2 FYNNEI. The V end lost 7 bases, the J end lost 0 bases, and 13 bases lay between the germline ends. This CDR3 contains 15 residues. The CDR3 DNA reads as TGTGCCAGCACCCCCATGTCTAACTCCTACAATGAGCAGTTCTTC. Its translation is CASTPMSNSYNEQFF.

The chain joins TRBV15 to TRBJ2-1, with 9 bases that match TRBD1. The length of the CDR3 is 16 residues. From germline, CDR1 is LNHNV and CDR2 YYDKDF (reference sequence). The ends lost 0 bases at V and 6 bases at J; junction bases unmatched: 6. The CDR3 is CATSRDSPDRGNEQFF. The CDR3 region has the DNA TGTGCCACCAGCAGAGATTCCCCGGACAGGGGCAATGAGCAGTTCTTC.

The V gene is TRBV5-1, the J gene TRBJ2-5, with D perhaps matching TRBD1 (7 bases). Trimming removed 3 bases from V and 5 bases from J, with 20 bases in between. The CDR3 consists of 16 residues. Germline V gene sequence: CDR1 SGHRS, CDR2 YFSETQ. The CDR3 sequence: CASSYKQGQGGETQYF. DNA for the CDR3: TGCGCCAGCAGCTATAAGCAGGGGCAGGGGGGCGAGACCCAGTACTTC.

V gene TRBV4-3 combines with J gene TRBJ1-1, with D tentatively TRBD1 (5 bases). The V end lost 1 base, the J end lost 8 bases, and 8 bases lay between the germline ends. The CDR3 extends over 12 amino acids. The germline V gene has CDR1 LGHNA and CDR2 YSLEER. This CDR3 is CASSQVAGEAFF. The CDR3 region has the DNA TGCGCCAGCAGCCAAGTTGCAGGGGAAGCTTTCTTT.

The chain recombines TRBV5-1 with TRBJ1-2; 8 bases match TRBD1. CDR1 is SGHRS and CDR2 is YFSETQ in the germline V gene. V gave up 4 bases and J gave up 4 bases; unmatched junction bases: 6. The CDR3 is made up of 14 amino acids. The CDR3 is CASSTGQGGYGYTF. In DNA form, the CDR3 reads TGCGCCAGCAGCACCGGACAGGGTGGCTATGGCTACACCTTC.

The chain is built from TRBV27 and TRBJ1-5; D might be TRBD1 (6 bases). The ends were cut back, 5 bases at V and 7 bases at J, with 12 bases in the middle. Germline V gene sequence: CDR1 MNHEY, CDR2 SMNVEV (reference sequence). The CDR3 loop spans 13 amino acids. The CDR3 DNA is TGTGCCAGCAGTCCAGGGGCGCGGCAGCCCCAGCATTTT. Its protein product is CASSPGARQPQHF.